These 20 T cell receptor beta chains originate from one sample sequenced in a study of blood T cell repertoires in COVID-19. TCRdb's table, derived via immunoSEQ multiplex PCR, lists solely in-frame clones and lacks some. The table lists approximately 220,000 clones, around 84% of them singletons. Sequencing was carried out using PBMCs or T cells enriched from blood (not recorded which). These receptors originate from a man aged 40-50 years who had recovered from COVID-19.

The chain uses TRBV9 and TRBJ2-1, with D perhaps TRBD2 (5 bases). Looked up from germline, CDR1 is SGDLS and CDR2 is YYNGEE. The CDR3 totals 16 residues. V shed 2 bases and J shed 1 base, with 13 bases lying between them. CDR3 amino acids: CASSVGGSRSYNEQFF. The DNA of the CDR3 is TGTGCCAGCAGCGTTGGTGGGAGTAGGTCCTACAATGAGCAGTTCTTC.

The J gene is TRBJ2-5, the V gene TRBV6-5, with TRBD2 matching 13 bases. Trimming took 5 bases from V and 5 from J; bases not matched to a gene: 2. The germline V gene encodes CDR1 MNHEY and CDR2 SVGAGI. The CDR3 covers 14 residues. The CDR3 sequence: CASSRTSGSETQYF. The CDR3 DNA follows: TGTGCCAGCAGTAGGACTAGCGGGAGTGAGACCCAGTACTTC.

The chain has TRBV11-3 and TRBJ2-7; TRBD1 matches 8 bases. CDR1 is SGHNT, CDR2 YENEEA, per germline. The CDR3 consists of 20 residues. Germline trimming cut 5 bases from V and 1 base from J; bases unmatched to any gene: 22. The CDR3 spells CASSENGQGVEGAASYEQYF. CDR3 coding DNA: TGTGCCAGCAGCGAAAACGGACAGGGTGTTGAGGGAGCCGCTTCCTACGAGCAGTACTTC.

The chain uses TRBV6-5 and TRBJ2-7, with TRBD2 matching over 9 bases. The CDR3 has 14 amino acids. The trim removed 8 bases at V and 5 bases at J, leaving 10 bases unmatched. Germline CDR1 and CDR2: MNHEY and SVGAGI. CDR3 sequence reads: CASGEREEGHEQYF. The CDR3 region has the DNA TGTGCCAGCGGGGAGCGGGAGGAGGGACACGAGCAGTACTTC.

J is TRBJ1-2 and V is TRBV5-6; no firm D call. This CDR3 comprises 15 residues. Germline V gene data show CDR1 as SGHDT and CDR2 as YYEEEE. V was pared by 1 base and J by 4 bases, with 14 bases between. CDR3: CASSLLAEGTYGYTF. In nucleotides, the CDR3 is TGTGCCAGCAGCTTGTTAGCCGAGGGAACCTATGGCTACACCTTC.

The chain uses TRBV5-1 and TRBJ2-1; 7 nucleotides line up with TRBD1. Trimming removed 0 bases from V and 4 bases from J; junction bases left unmatched: 4. Germline lookup yields CDR1 SGHRS and CDR2 YFSETQ. CDR3 length equals 15 residues. The CDR3 is CASSLGRDRYNEQFF. In DNA form, the CDR3 reads TGCGCCAGCAGCTTGGGCCGGGACAGATACAATGAGCAGTTCTTC.

This chain connects TRBV7-2 to TRBJ1-1, with D possibly being TRBD1 (5 bases). Looked up from germline, CDR1 is SGHTA and CDR2 is FQGNSA. CDR3 size: 15 residues. Deletions cut 5 bases from V and 1 base from J, with 14 bases between. DNA for the CDR3: TGTGCCAGCAGCCCTCGGGGGGGAAGGAACACTGAAGCTTTCTTT. This translates into CASSPRGGRNTEAFF.

The chain employs TRBV27 and TRBJ2-3; 11 nucleotides match TRBD2. Germline V gene lookup returns CDR1 MNHEY and CDR2 SMNVEV (reference sequence). CDR3 length: 15 amino acids. The trim removed 6 bases at V and 2 bases at J, leaving 4 bases unmatched. This CDR3 is CASSRLAGNTDTQYF. In DNA, the CDR3 is TGTGCCAGCAGCCGACTAGCGGGGAACACAGATACGCAGTATTTT.

The rearrangement links TRBV5-1 to TRBJ2-3; no firm D call. Germline V gene lookup returns CDR1 SGHRS and CDR2 YFSETQ. The CDR3 contains 14 residues. The V end was cut by 0 bases, the J end by 0 bases, with 5 bases between. CDR3 bases: TGCGCCAGCAGCTTGGATGGCAGCACAGATACGCAGTATTTT. Translated, it gives CASSLDGSTDTQYF.

The V and J genes are TRBV11-2 and TRBJ2-7; D ambiguous. Germline CDR1 reads SGHAT; CDR2 reads FQNNGV. This CDR3 spans 15 amino acids. V lost 4 bases, J lost 2 bases, and 15 bases lay in between. CDR3 loop: CASSCQKSQTYEQYF. In DNA form, the CDR3 reads TGTGCCAGCAGCTGTCAAAAGAGCCAAACCTACGAGCAGTACTTC.

This chain joins TRBV29-1 and TRBJ2-7; D may be TRBD1 (6 bases). The CDR3 length is 13 residues. The germline V and J ends were trimmed by 6 bases and 0 bases, with 12 bases remaining between them. CDR1 SQVTM and CDR2 ANQGSEA come from the germline V gene. In nucleotides, the CDR3 is TGCAGCGTGCGGACAGCAGCCTCCTACGAGCAGTACTTC. This encodes CSVRTAASYEQYF.

This clone showed up just once. This chain links TRBV18 with TRBJ2-1; D uncertain. Trimming removed 2 bases at V and 0 bases at J, with 5 bases between. The CDR3 length is 14 residues. Germline CDR1 KGHSH, CDR2 LQKENI. The CDR3 nucleotides read TGTGCCAGCTCACCAATGAGCTCCTACAATGAGCAGTTCTTC. Translating it yields CASSPMSSYNEQFF.

V usage is TRBV7-9 and J usage is TRBJ2-7; maybe TRBD2 (6 bases). This CDR3 has 13 residues. Per the germline V gene, CDR1 is SEHNR and CDR2 is FQNEAQ (reference sequence). Trimming left V 6 bases short and J 1 base short, with 10 bases between. The CDR3 spells CASRVGGSYEQYF. CDR3 in DNA: TGTGCCAGCAGAGTAGGAGGGTCCTACGAGCAGTACTTC.

J is TRBJ2-5 and V is TRBV28, with TRBD1 matching 9 bases. V shed 0 bases, J shed 4 bases, and the junction held 0 bases outside the gene matches. The germline V gene encodes CDR1 MDHEN and CDR2 SYDVKM. The CDR3 has 14 residues. CDR3 nucleotide sequence: TGTGCCAGCAGTTTATGGGACAGGGGAGAGACCCAGTACTTC. The encoded protein is CASSLWDRGETQYF.

The V and J genes are TRBV5-1 and TRBJ2-1; D not resolved. This CDR3 spans 14 amino acids. Germline CDR1 reads SGHRS; CDR2 reads YFSETQ. Trimming stripped 0 bases from V and 6 bases from J, with 10 bases between. The CDR3 nucleotides read TGCGCCAGCAGCTTGGACTCCCTGCCCAATGAGCAGTTCTTC. It codes for CASSLDSLPNEQFF.

The rearrangement joins TRBV5-4 to TRBJ2-7, with D perhaps TRBD2 (6 bases). The CDR3 extends over 15 amino acids. Germline values: CDR1 SGHNT, CDR2 YYREEE (reference sequence). V was pared by 4 bases and J by 2 bases, with 16 bases between. CDR3 sequence: CASSTRDSNTYEQYF. The CDR3 coding sequence is TGTGCCAGCAGCACCCGGGACTCAAATACCTACGAGCAGTACTTC.

The chain employs TRBV2 and TRBJ1-5, with D possibly TRBD1 on 6 matching bases. The CDR3 has 15 amino acids. Germline loops: CDR1 SNHLY, CDR2 FYNNEI. V was pared by 3 bases and J by 2 bases, with 11 bases between. The CDR3 reads CASSENRVGNQPQHF. The CDR3 DNA follows: TGTGCCAGCAGTGAGAACAGGGTCGGCAATCAGCCCCAGCATTTT.

This chain joins TRBV28 and TRBJ2-7, with TRBD2 matching 10 bases. CDR1 MDHEN and CDR2 SYDVKM come from the germline V gene. This CDR3 is built from 15 residues. The trim removed 2 bases at V and 5 bases at J, leaving 6 bases unmatched. CDR3 amino acids: CASSLRTSGAHEQYF. CDR3 coding DNA: TGTGCCAGCAGTTTAAGGACTAGCGGAGCCCACGAGCAGTACTTC.

This sequence joins TRBV5-1 and TRBJ2-2, with a possible D match to TRBD2 (6 bases). V shed 3 bases and J shed 7 bases, with 10 bases lying between them. The CDR3 extends over 13 amino acids. Per germline, CDR1 SGHRS and CDR2 YFSETQ. In DNA, the CDR3 is TGCGCCAGCAGCTCGCAGGGAGGCGGGGAGCTGTTTTTT. Translated, it gives CASSSQGGGELFF.

CDR3 amino acids: CASSSFNNEQFF. CDR3 coding DNA: TGTGCCAGCAGTTCCTTTAACAATGAGCAGTTCTTC. The chain combines TRBV5-6 with TRBJ2-1; D ambiguous. This CDR3 is 12 amino acids long. Germline CDR1 reads SGHDT; CDR2 reads YYEEEE. V was clipped by 5 bases and J by 5 bases, with 8 bases between them. Based on the CDR3 plus reference TRBV5-6 and TRBJ2-1, the full variable domain is DAGVTQSPTHLIKTRGQQVTLRCSPKSGHDTVSWYQQALGQGPQFIFQYYEEEERQRGNFPDRFSGHQFPNYSSELNVNALLLGDSALYLCASSSFNNEQFFGPGTRLTVL.